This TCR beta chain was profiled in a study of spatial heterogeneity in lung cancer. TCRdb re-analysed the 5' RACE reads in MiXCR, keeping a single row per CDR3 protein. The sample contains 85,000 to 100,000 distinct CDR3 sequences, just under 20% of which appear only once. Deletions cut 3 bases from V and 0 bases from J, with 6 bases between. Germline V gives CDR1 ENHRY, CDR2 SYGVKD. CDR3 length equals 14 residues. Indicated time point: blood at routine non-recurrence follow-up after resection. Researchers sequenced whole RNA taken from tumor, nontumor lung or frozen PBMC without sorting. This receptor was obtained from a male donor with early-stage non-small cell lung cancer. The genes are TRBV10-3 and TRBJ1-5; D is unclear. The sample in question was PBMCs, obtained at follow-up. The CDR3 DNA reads TGTGCCATCAGTGACGGGTATAGCAATCAGCCCCAGCATTTT. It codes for CAISDGYSNQPQHF.